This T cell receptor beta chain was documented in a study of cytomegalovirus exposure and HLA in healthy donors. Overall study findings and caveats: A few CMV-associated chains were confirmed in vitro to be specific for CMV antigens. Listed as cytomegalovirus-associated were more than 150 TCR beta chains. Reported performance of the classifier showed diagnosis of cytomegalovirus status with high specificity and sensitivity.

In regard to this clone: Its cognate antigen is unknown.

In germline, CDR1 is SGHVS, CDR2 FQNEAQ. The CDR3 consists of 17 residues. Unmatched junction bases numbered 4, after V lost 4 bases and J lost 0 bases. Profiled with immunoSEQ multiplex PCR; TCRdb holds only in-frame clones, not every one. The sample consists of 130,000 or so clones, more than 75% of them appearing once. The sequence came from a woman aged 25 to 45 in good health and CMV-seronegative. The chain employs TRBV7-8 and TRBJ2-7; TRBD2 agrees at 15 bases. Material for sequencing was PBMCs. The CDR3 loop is CASSSGLAGGPSYEQYF. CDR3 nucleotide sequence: TGTGCCAGCAGCTCGGGACTAGCGGGGGGTCCCTCCTACGAGCAGTACTTC.